The 14 T cell receptor beta chains presented below share a single source sample, sequenced in a study of early T cells in non-severe SARS-CoV-2 infection. TCRdb re-derived calls from the 5' RACE reads in MiXCR, one entry per CDR3 protein. This repertoire shows 28,000 or so distinct CDR3 sequences, roughly 7% found once; its top ten account for 30% to 45%. What was sequenced was whole blood. The receptors were gathered from an adult who was a healthcare worker with PCR-confirmed SARS-CoV-2 infection or an uninfected control (not recorded which).

With respect to this clonotype: This may stem from a read error, because a much larger clone lies one nucleotide away. The chain carries TRBV3-1 and TRBJ2-7; D is perhaps TRBD1 (6 bases). This CDR3 comprises 14 residues. CDR1 and CDR2 from the germline V gene are LGHDT and YNNKEL (reference sequence). The CDR3 here is CAGSPGTTVYEQYF. The CDR3 DNA sequence: TGTGCCGGCAGCCCCGGGACAACAGTCTACGAGCAGTACTTC.

This clonotype was counted many times. V is TRBV12-3 or TRBV12-4 and J is TRBJ1-5; no clear D gene. The V end was cut by 5 bases, the J end by 3 bases, with 8 bases between. The CDR3 is 13 amino acids. The CDR3: CASSEQPNQPQHF. CDR3 DNA: TGTGCCAGCAGTGAGCAACCCAATCAGCCCCAGCATTTT.

The table lists this clonotype with many counts. V gene TRBV19 combines with J gene TRBJ1-5; D remains unclear. Trimming shortened V by 0 bases and J by 5 bases, and 11 bases separated the two germline ends. CDR1 and CDR2 from the germline V gene are LNHDA and SQIVND (reference sequence). The CDR3 has 15 residues. CDR3 sequence: CASSIELPGHQPQHF. The CDR3 DNA sequence: TGTGCCAGTAGTATAGAATTGCCAGGTCATCAGCCCCAGCATTTT.

This clonotype came up a few times. This sequence joins TRBV20-1 and TRBJ1-1; D gene uncertain. Germline V CDR1 and CDR2: DFQATT, SNEGSKA (reference sequence). Between the trimmed V and J ends, which lost 6 bases and 0 bases, there was a span of 14 bases. The CDR3 spans 14 residues. CDR3: CSAPGTNMNTEAFF. The CDR3 nucleotides are TGCAGTGCCCCAGGAACTAATATGAACACTGAAGCTTTCTTT.

This clonotype was picked up many times. V and J are TRBV28 and TRBJ2-7, with TRBD2 identical over 11 bases. Trimming removed 10 bases from V and 1 base from J; junction bases left unmatched: 15. This CDR3 contains 17 residues. From germline, CDR1 is MDHEN and CDR2 SYDVKM. CDR3 coding DNA: TGTGCCATCCACATAGGGGGTGCTAGCGGGAGGTCCTACGAGCAGTACTTC. It translates to CAIHIGGASGRSYEQYF.

This clonotype was seen many times. The J gene is TRBJ2-3, the V gene TRBV10-3, with TRBD2 matching over 13 bases. Germline-derived CDR1 and CDR2 are ENHRY and SYGVKD. The ends lost 3 bases at V and 9 bases at J; junction bases unmatched: 12. The CDR3 totals 17 residues. CDR3 region: CAISDPQGLAGPPTQYF. CDR3 DNA: TGTGCCATCAGTGACCCGCAGGGACTAGCGGGGCCGCCGACGCAGTATTTT.

This clonotype occurred many times. The chain uses TRBV5-1 and TRBJ1-2; TRBD1 matches 10 bases. The V gene's germline CDR1 is SGHRS and CDR2 YFSETQ. CDR3 length: 17 amino acids. V was clipped by 3 bases and J by 2 bases; unmatched bases: 10. CDR3 sequence: CASSSGTGVHLNYGYTF. The CDR3, as DNA: TGCGCCAGCAGCTCCGGGACAGGGGTCCATTTAAACTATGGCTACACCTTC. Complete variable domain (other parts from reference TRBV5-1 and TRBJ1-2): KAGVTQTPRYLIKTRGQQVTLSCSPISGHRSVSWYQQTPGQGLQFLFEYFSETQRNKGNFPGRFSGRQFSNSRSEMNVSTLELGDSALYLCASSSGTGVHLNYGYTFGSGTRLTVV.

This clonotype appeared many times. The chain carries TRBV30 and TRBJ1-1; 7 bases align to TRBD1. CDR1 GTSNPN and CDR2 SVGIG come from the germline V gene (reference sequence). CDR3 length: 13 amino acids. V was pared by 5 bases and J by 4 bases, with 7 bases of the junction left unmatched. The CDR3 loop reads CAWDRDGRTEAFF. CDR3 DNA: TGTGCCTGGGACAGGGACGGACGCACTGAAGCTTTCTTT.

This clonotype has more than one count but fewer than ten. The chain carries TRBV4-1 and TRBJ2-5; D not certain. This CDR3 region has 13 residues. Germline V gives CDR1 MGHRA, CDR2 YSYEKL. Trimming stripped 1 base from V and 5 bases from J, with 8 bases between. The CDR3 is CASSQVVRETQYF. CDR3 bases: TGCGCCAGCAGCCAAGTCGTCCGCGAGACCCAGTACTTC.

The chain couples TRBV9 to TRBJ1-4; the D gene is possibly TRBD1 (6 bases). Germline-derived CDR1 and CDR2 are SGDLS and YYNGEE. Trimming pared 3 bases from V and 5 bases from J, leaving 17 bases between. The CDR3 totals 16 residues. Written as DNA, the CDR3 is TGTGCCAGCAGCGAGGGGGTAAGCCCCTGGAATGAAAAACTGTTTTTT. Protein: CASSEGVSPWNEKLFF.

This clonotype appeared a few times. This rearrangement joins TRBV7-2 to TRBJ2-3, with 7 bases identical to TRBD1. Trimming took 6 bases from V and 2 from J; bases not matched to a gene: 5. This CDR3 contains 14 residues. The V gene's germline CDR1 is SGHTA and CDR2 FQGNSA. In DNA, the CDR3 is TGTGCCAGCAGAGAGGGGGCATACACAGATACGCAGTATTTT. Translating gives CASREGAYTDTQYF.

The sample holds a few counts of this clonotype. This chain joins TRBV7-9 and TRBJ1-1; D unclear. Germline assignment: CDR1 SEHNR and CDR2 FQNEAQ (reference sequence). The CDR3 spans 14 residues. The V end lost 4 bases, the J end lost 2 bases, and 11 bases lay between the germline ends. The CDR3 region has the DNA TGTGCCAGCAGCTACGGTTATCCCAACACTGAAGCTTTCTTT. It codes for CASSYGYPNTEAFF.

This clonotype appeared many times. The chain has TRBV5-5 and TRBJ2-7, with no clear D. V dropped 0 bases and J dropped 3 bases, with 10 bases sitting between them. The CDR3 contains 14 residues. CDR1 and CDR2 (germline): SGHKS, YYEKEE (reference sequence). Written as DNA, the CDR3 is TGTGCCAGCAGCTTGGACTGGGTTAACTACGAGCAGTACTTC. It codes for CASSLDWVNYEQYF.

A few counts support this clonotype. V usage is TRBV5-1 and J usage is TRBJ2-1; either TRBD1 or TRBD2 may fit D (6 bases each). The V gene's germline CDR1 is SGHRS and CDR2 YFSETQ. Trimming stripped 4 bases from V and 5 bases from J, with 13 bases between. This CDR3 has 14 amino acids. The CDR3 reads CASSRGTPNNEQFF. CDR3 coding DNA: TGCGCCAGCAGCCGCGGGACACCCAACAATGAGCAGTTCTTC. Full variable domain (rest looked up from reference TRBV5-1 and TRBJ2-1): KAGVTQTPRYLIKTRGQQVTLSCSPISGHRSVSWYQQTPGQGLQFLFEYFSETQRNKGNFPGRFSGRQFSNSRSEMNVSTLELGDSALYLCASSRGTPNNEQFFGPGTRLTVL.